A single T cell receptor (beta chain) is shown here with its context. Its antigen is not known. Generated by immunoSEQ multiplex PCR, the TCRdb table keeps only in-frame clones and is missing some. The sample records over 10,000 clones, 75% to 90% being singletons. The data were obtained in a study of OX40 agonist ivuxolimab in advanced cancers. Study-wide background: At 0.01 to 10 mg/kg, ivuxolimab was administered intravenously to patients every 2 weeks. Partial responses were observed in three patients, of whom one had hepatocellular carcinoma and two had cutaneous melanoma. Findings of the study overall: At 0.1 to 3.0 mg/kg and by week 6, clonal expansion occurred in CD4+ and CD8+ blood T cells. Antigen targets of the expanded peripheral T cells went undetermined.

CDR1 is SGHTA and CDR2 is FQGNSA in the germline V gene. The CDR3 extends over 16 amino acids. V lost 3 bases, J lost 1 base, and 14 bases lay in between. This receptor was taken from an adult with an advanced solid tumor such as melanoma, head and neck, liver or kidney cancer. The rearrangement uses TRBV7-2 and TRBJ2-3; D unresolved. Source: CD4+ or CD8+ T cells sorted from blood, taken in a trial of the OX40 agonist ivuxolimab. The CDR3 DNA is TGTGCCAGCAGCTTTAATATGGTCTCTGGCACAGATACGCAGTATTTT. This translates into CASSFNMVSGTDTQYF.